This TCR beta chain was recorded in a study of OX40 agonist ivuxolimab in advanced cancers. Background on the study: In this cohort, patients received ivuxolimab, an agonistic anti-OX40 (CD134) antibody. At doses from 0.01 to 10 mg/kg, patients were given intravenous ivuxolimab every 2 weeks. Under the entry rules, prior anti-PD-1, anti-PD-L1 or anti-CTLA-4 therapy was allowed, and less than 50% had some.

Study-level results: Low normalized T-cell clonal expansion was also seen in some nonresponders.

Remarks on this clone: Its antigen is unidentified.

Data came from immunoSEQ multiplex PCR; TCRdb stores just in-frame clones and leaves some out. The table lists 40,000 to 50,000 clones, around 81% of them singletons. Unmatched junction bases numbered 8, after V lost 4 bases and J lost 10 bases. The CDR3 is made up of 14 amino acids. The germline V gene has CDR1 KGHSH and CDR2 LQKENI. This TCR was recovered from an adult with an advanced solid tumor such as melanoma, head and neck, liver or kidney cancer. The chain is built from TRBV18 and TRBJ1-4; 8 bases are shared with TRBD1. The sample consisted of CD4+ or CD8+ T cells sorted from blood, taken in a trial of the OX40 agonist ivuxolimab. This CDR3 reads CASSRDRGRLKLFF. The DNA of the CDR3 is TGTGCCAGCTCACGCGACAGGGGTCGGCTAAAACTGTTTTTT.